The T cell receptor beta chain under discussion was sequenced for a study of T cell responses to AZD1222 COVID-19 vaccine. General study results and limits: It was only five to seven AZD1222 recipients who were seropositive at baseline. The breadth and depth of Spike-specific TCRs increased once two AZD1222 doses had been given. Reportedly, close to half of spike-specific TCRs are directed against unmutated variant regions.

Using immunoSEQ multiplex PCR, the repertoire was profiled, and TCRdb retains in-frame clones only, with some absent. The table lists approximately 110,000 clones, over 75% of them singletons. The CDR3 is 16 residues long. Germline V gene lookup returns CDR1 MNHEY and CDR2 SMNVEV (reference sequence). Trimming shortened V by 4 bases and J by 5 bases, and 18 bases separated the two germline ends. On this clone: What it binds is not known.

The sequence was obtained from an adult in good health. The genes are TRBV27 and TRBJ2-1; tentatively, D is TRBD1 (6 bases). Sequences were derived from peripheral blood, sampled on day 0 of AZD1222 vaccination. CDR3 in DNA: TGTGCCAGCAGTTCCCTGGGGGCCCCAGGCCACAATGAGCAGTTCTTC. It translates to CASSSLGAPGHNEQFF.